The following is a T cell receptor beta chain sequence with its context. This specimen belongs to a study of blood T cell repertoires in COVID-19. At the level of the study: The United States, Italy and Spain were the sources of the acute and convalescent COVID-19 samples.

The study recruited exposed participants who had met a COVID-19 case within 2 weeks before entry. Methods used by the authors: The assay estimated nucleated cells by amplifying reference gene primers. Method: immunoSEQ multiplex PCR; TCRdb's copy keeps in-frame clones and lacks some. The DNA gave D and trimming, while V, J and clone size come from that table. The sample has hundreds of thousands of clones, roughly 85% seen once; the top ten hold roughly 4.8%. The TCR was taken from a woman between 45 and 65 years old who had been exposed to COVID-19. Sequencing was carried out using PBMCs or T cells enriched from blood (not recorded which).

Here the CDR3 DNA reads TGTGCCAGCAGCCTTTGGCTGAACACCGGGGAGCTGTTTTTT. As protein: CASSLWLNTGELFF. V is TRBV5-4 and J is TRBJ2-2; D is unresolved. CDR3 length: 14 amino acids. V was clipped by 4 bases and J by 1 base, with 8 bases between them. CDR1 is SGHNT, CDR2 YYREEE, per germline (reference sequence).